This record covers a single T cell receptor beta chain. The data are from a study of blood T cell repertoires in COVID-19. About the study: Specimens from acute and convalescent COVID-19 originated in the United States, Italy and Spain. T cells, B-cell-depleted T cells, or PBMCs supplied cDNA or gDNA.

Repertoires were generated with immunoSEQ multiplex PCR, while TCRdb's copy carries only in-frame clones and drops some. The table has a few hundred thousand clones, 70% to 85% seen once. The germline CDR1 and CDR2 sequences are SNHLY and FYNNEI. V was shortened by 4 bases and J by 4 bases, with 7 bases between the two germline ends. CDR3 length: 12 amino acids. This rearrangement joins TRBV2 to TRBJ1-1, with a weak D call TRBD1 (5 bases). Sequencing used peripheral blood. The sequence was collected from a human donor with acute or convalescent COVID-19. The donor label of this sample is uncertain. The CDR3 bases are TGTGCCAGCAGTGTGACAGTCACTGAAGCTTTCTTT. It is translated as CASSVTVTEAFF.